The clone carrying this TCR beta chain came up many times. Its antigen is as yet unknown. The data were taken from a study of T cell repertoires in cytomegalovirus infection. Study context: In public TCR beta signatures, there were indications of both CMV infection and matching HLA type.

The CDR3 is 16 amino acids. V dropped 3 bases and J dropped 0 bases, with 9 bases sitting between them. One entry per CDR3 protein results from TCRdb running MiXCR on the reads. The sample includes approximately 910,000 distinct CDR3 sequences, roughly 31% of them seen just once. The sample consisted of cultured CD8+ T cells from PBMCs, taken from culture after CMV antigen stimulation. This sequence joins TRBV12-3 or TRBV12-4 and TRBJ2-6; no definite D call. The sequence came from a human donor in good health (CMV status not recorded). Some clones in this sample may be carry-over from other donors' samples. CDR3 coding DNA: TGTGCCAGCAGTTTGGGCCGGAGCTCTGGGGCCAACGTCCTGACTTTC. As protein: CASSLGRSSGANVLTF.